This TCR beta chain came from a study of identical twins (dated by TCRdb to 2016 to 2018). Study-level background: To test whether fetal clonotypes persist, the study used deep sequencing on TCR alpha and beta repertoires from monozygotic twins, unrelated adults of various ages, and cord blood. Replicate twin experiments were performed at different times using different library preparation protocols to rule out contamination. What the work shows at the level of the full study, not this receptor alone: Fewer insertions were carried by abundant cord blood beta clonotypes; a weaker similar trend was observed in young adult naive repertoires, while no such trend was observed in memory repertoires. Recombination models systematically underestimated out-of-frame TCR alpha sharing in monozygotic twins but agreed with sharing between unrelated individuals. Excess twin sharing in beta out-of-frame sequences was weaker because fewer shared sequences lowered the signal-to-noise ratio. Invariant T cells such as MAIT and iNKT could partly confound zero-insertion analyses, although diverse VJ usage argued against such confounding for most clonotypes. Because the same donors could not be followed over many years, the conclusions relied on cross-sectional statistical analysis. Compared with coincidental sharing between unrelated individuals, out-of-frame TCR alpha sequences shared between twins showed an excess of sequences with low generation probability.

This clonotype was counted many times. Its antigen is unknown. Nothing much larger sits one base from this clone, and base qualities are not available. V is trimmed back by 6 bases and J by 2 bases, and the junction contains 7 bases that no gene match accounts for. The CDR3 runs 15 amino acids, cysteine and phenylalanine included. Only the CDR3 region is kept as DNA, spanning 45 bases read in frame from base 1. All donors were healthy Caucasians. The receptor library was made with 5' RACE. Sequenced on an Illumina HiSeq 2000. A universal primer binding site was added through template switching, and the final cDNA carried a unique molecular identifier so that TCR cDNA molecules could be counted accurately. First-strand cDNA for TCR alpha and beta chains was synthesized from specific primers in the conserved constant-segment region. To control for contamination, every cDNA library was double barcoded, receiving both a SMART-Mk sample barcode and Illumina barcodes. TruSeq adapter sequences and Illumina sample barcodes were added in two successive PCR steps. The Illumina HiSeq platform was used with custom primers to sequence TCR alpha and beta cDNA libraries. On the study's bioinformatics: MiGEC was used to process raw reads and extract unique molecular identifiers, and MiXCR was used to find CDR3 positions. Recombination models were inferred per individual with the repgenHMM and IGoR tools using an EM algorithm. Shared clonotypes were analyzed with the tcR package in R, and sharing was normalized by the product of cloneset sizes. Out-of-frame nonproductive sequences were analyzed to study raw recombination free of thymic and clonal selection effects. The raw public data were reprocessed by TCRdb itself: fastp quality trimming at Q25, MiXCR clonotype calling, in-frame beta chains only. Entries are consolidated by CDR3 protein sequence, retaining the most common genes and DNA. The V and J calls, along with clone size, are taken from TCRdb and not from the paper's own processing. A total of 1.5 million to 2 million distinct CDR3 sequences appear in this sample, around 29% of them only once. Of the sample, approximately 0.29% is held by the ten largest clones.

The clonotype comes from a newborn girl in good health. The sequence is built from TRBV12-3 or TRBV12-4 and TRBJ1-5; 7 central bases correspond to TRBD1. The sample consisted of cord blood. The CDR3 loop reads CASSPDRAGNQPQHF. The bases read TGTGCCAGCAGCCCTGACAGGGCTGGCAATCAGCCCCAGCATTTT.